This is a list of T cell receptor beta chains from one sample in a study of blood T cell repertoires in COVID-19. The table came from immunoSEQ multiplex PCR; TCRdb's copy has only in-frame clones and leaves some out. The repertoire holds 70,000 to 95,000 clones, with 82% as singletons. Sequencing used peripheral blood. The origin of the receptors is an older woman with acute or convalescent COVID-19. The CDR3 runs from the conserved cysteine through the conserved F or W. D genes are given only for firm matches. Clone sizes are given selectively: once, few, many, or a class where the clone is expanded.

size: -
D: TRBD1
J: TRBJ1-1
V: TRBV19
CDR3: CASSMDRLDTEAFF
DNA: TGTGCCAGTAGTATGGACAGGTTGGACACTGAAGCTTTCTTT

size: few
D: -
J: TRBJ1-6
V: TRBV6-1
CDR3: CASSDRVERDWGGSPLHF
DNA: TGTGCCAGCAGTGACAGGGTCGAGCGGGATTGGGGCGGTTCACCCCTCCACTTT

size: -
D: -
J: TRBJ1-5
V: TRBV5-5
CDR3: CASSLLGDSNQPQHF
DNA: TGTGCCAGCAGCTTGTTAGGGGATAGCAATCAGCCCCAGCATTTT

size: -
D: TRBD1
J: TRBJ2-7
V: TRBV9
CDR3: CASSLGQGYEQYF
DNA: TGTGCCAGCAGCCTAGGACAGGGCTACGAGCAGTACTTC

size: -
D: -
J: TRBJ2-2
V: TRBV11-2
CDR3: CASSFTHRTVNTGELFF
DNA: TGTGCCAGCAGCTTTACCCACAGGACAGTGAACACCGGGGAGCTGTTTTTT

size: -
D: -
J: TRBJ1-2
V: TRBV19
CDR3: CASSTPPSGYTF
DNA: TGTGCCAGTAGTACGCCGCCGAGCGGCTACACCTTC

size: -
D: -
J: TRBJ1-5
V: TRBV18
CDR3: CASSNSGNSNQPQHF
DNA: TGTGCCAGCTCCAATTCCGGGAATAGCAATCAGCCCCAGCATTTT

size: -
D: -
J: TRBJ1-3
V: TRBV15
CDR3: CATSTSSGNTIYF
DNA: TGTGCCACCAGCACCAGTTCCGGAAACACCATATATTTT

size: -
D: TRBD1
J: TRBJ1-1
V: TRBV5-1
CDR3: CASSSRQGDTEAFF
DNA: TGCGCCAGCAGTTCTCGACAGGGAGACACTGAAGCTTTCTTT

size: -
D: -
J: TRBJ1-2
V: TRBV5-1
CDR3: CASSPLGTNYGYTF
DNA: TGCGCCAGCAGCCCCCTAGGAACTAACTATGGCTACACCTTC

size: -
D: -
J: TRBJ1-2
V: TRBV27
CDR3: CASSLHRGAGYTF
DNA: TGTGCCAGCAGTTTACACCGGGGGGCTGGCTACACCTTC

size: -
D: TRBD1
J: TRBJ1-6
V: TRBV27
CDR3: CASRRTGGDSPLHF
DNA: TGTGCCAGCAGGCGGACAGGGGGAGACTCACCCCTCCACTTT

size: -
D: -
J: TRBJ2-7
V: TRBV1
CDR3: CTRLLNGYSRYEQYF
DNA: TGCACCAGACTACTAAATGGCTATTCACGCTACGAGCAGTACTTC

size: -
D: -
J: TRBJ2-1
V: TRBV21-1
CDR3: CASSTREGPYNEQFF
DNA: TGTGCCAGCAGCACACGGGAGGGCCCCTACAATGAGCAGTTCTTC

size: -
D: -
J: TRBJ1-2
V: TRBV11-2
CDR3: CASSLDRDYGYTF
DNA: TGTGCCAGCAGCTTAGACAGGGACTATGGCTACACCTTC

size: -
D: TRBD1
J: TRBJ1-3
V: TRBV9
CDR3: CASSPGQGFGNTIYF
DNA: TGTGCCAGCAGCCCCGGACAGGGTTTTGGAAACACCATATATTTT

size: -
D: TRBD1
J: TRBJ1-2
V: TRBV23-1
CDR3: CASTLWRDRGRHGYTF
DNA: TGCGCCAGCACCCTTTGGAGGGACAGGGGGCGGCATGGCTACACCTTC

size: once
D: TRBD1
J: TRBJ1-4
V: TRBV9
CDR3: CASSEGQPNEKLFF
DNA: TGTGCCAGCAGTGAGGGACAGCCTAATGAAAAACTGTTTTTT

size: -
D: TRBD2
J: TRBJ2-5
V: TRBV6-1
CDR3: CASSEGGLAGSQETQYF
DNA: TGTGCCAGCAGTGAAGGCGGACTAGCGGGGAGTCAAGAGACCCAGTACTTC

size: -
D: TRBD1
J: TRBJ2-7
V: TRBV30
CDR3: CAWSSLGTGVQYF
DNA: TGTGCCTGGAGTTCTTTGGGGACAGGTGTCCAGTACTTC

size: once
D: TRBD1
J: TRBJ2-5
V: TRBV6-5
CDR3: CARSAGGEETQYF
DNA: TGTGCCAGGTCGGCAGGGGGCGAGGAGACCCAGTACTTC

size: once
D: TRBD1
J: TRBJ1-3
V: TRBV5-4
CDR3: CASSDGTALLPGNTIYF
DNA: TGTGCCAGCAGCGACGGGACAGCACTTCTACCTGGAAACACCATATATTTT

size: -
D: -
J: TRBJ2-3
V: TRBV2
CDR3: CASRSQATTDTQYF
DNA: TGTGCCAGCAGATCACAGGCGACCACAGATACGCAGTATTTT

size: few
D: TRBD1
J: TRBJ2-7
V: TRBV12-3/TRBV12-4
CDR3: CASSGDSKYEQYF
DNA: TGTGCCAGCAGCGGGGACAGCAAGTACGAGCAGTACTTC

size: once
D: -
J: TRBJ2-2
V: TRBV4-1
CDR3: CASRQNSRTGELFF
DNA: TGCGCCAGCAGACAGAATAGTCGCACCGGGGAGCTGTTTTTT

size: -
D: -
J: TRBJ1-1
V: TRBV27
CDR3: CASSPTGLGGTEAFF
DNA: TGTGCCAGCAGTCCGACGGGTTTAGGGGGCACTGAAGCTTTCTTT

size: few
D: TRBD1
J: TRBJ1-6
V: TRBV7-8
CDR3: CASSQGQGRIALHF
DNA: TGTGCCAGCAGCCAGGGACAGGGTAGAATAGCCCTCCACTTT

size: -
D: -
J: TRBJ1-1
V: TRBV5-1
CDR3: CASSLYGFGDTEAFF
DNA: TGCGCCAGCAGCTTATACGGGTTCGGGGACACTGAAGCTTTCTTT

size: -
D: -
J: TRBJ2-3
V: TRBV30
CDR3: CAWSVLRDTQYF
DNA: TGTGCCTGGAGTGTACTCAGGGATACGCAGTATTTT

size: -
D: -
J: TRBJ2-3
V: TRBV5-1
CDR3: CASSLAAGRPVDTQYF
DNA: TGCGCCAGCAGCTTGGCGGCGGGACGGCCCGTAGATACGCAGTATTTT

size: once
D: -
J: TRBJ2-7
V: TRBV10-3
CDR3: CAISDPERSSHYEQYF
DNA: TGTGCCATCAGTGACCCCGAGAGGTCTAGCCACTACGAGCAGTACTTC

size: once
D: -
J: TRBJ1-1
V: TRBV7-9
CDR3: CASSLAGPRDTEAFF
DNA: TGTGCCAGCAGCTTAGCTGGGCCGAGAGACACTGAAGCTTTCTTT

size: -
D: TRBD1
J: TRBJ1-1
V: TRBV27
CDR3: CASSSRDRGFTEAFF
DNA: TGTGCCAGCAGTTCCCGGGACAGGGGGTTCACTGAAGCTTTCTTT

size: -
D: -
J: TRBJ2-1
V: TRBV3-1/TRBV3-2
CDR3: CASSQGGGYNEQFF
DNA: TGTGCCAGCAGCCAAGGCGGCGGCTACAATGAGCAGTTCTTC

size: -
D: TRBD2
J: TRBJ2-2
V: TRBV20-1
CDR3: CSASRLADTGELFF
DNA: TGCAGTGCTAGTCGACTAGCCGACACCGGGGAGCTGTTTTTT

size: -
D: -
J: TRBJ1-1
V: TRBV28
CDR3: CASSLFQGREAFF
DNA: TGTGCCAGCAGTTTATTTCAGGGTCGGGAAGCTTTCTTT

size: -
D: TRBD2
J: TRBJ2-1
V: TRBV7-3
CDR3: CASSPGLAGASSQFF
DNA: TGTGCCAGCAGCCCGGGACTAGCGGGAGCCTCAAGTCAGTTCTTC

size: once
D: -
J: TRBJ1-5
V: TRBV2
CDR3: CASRADFNQPQHF
DNA: TGTGCCAGCAGGGCAGACTTCAATCAGCCCCAGCATTTT

size: -
D: -
J: TRBJ1-4
V: TRBV5-6
CDR3: CASSLARAGINEKLFF
DNA: TGTGCCAGCAGCTTGGCCAGGGCAGGCATCAATGAAAAACTGTTTTTT

size: -
D: TRBD2
J: TRBJ2-7
V: TRBV4-1
CDR3: CASSQGLAGVISSYEQYF
DNA: TGCGCCAGCAGCCAAGGACTAGCGGGAGTAATCTCGTCGTACGAGCAGTACTTC

size: once
D: -
J: TRBJ2-1
V: TRBV30
CDR3: CAWSVKLGDEQFF
DNA: TGTGCCTGGAGTGTAAAACTAGGCGATGAGCAGTTCTTC